One sample yielded the 32 T cell receptor beta chains listed below, sequenced in a study of blood T cell repertoires in COVID-19. Profiling relied on immunoSEQ multiplex PCR, and the TCRdb table lists in-frame clones only, not all of them. The repertoire holds over 7,000 clones, with around 84% as singletons. Sample: peripheral blood. Receptor source: a human donor in a cohort sampled during active COVID-19.

Details on this clone: At the DNA level, this CDR3 is encoded by other sequences in the same sample as well. This rearrangement joins TRBV6-5 to TRBJ2-3, with unresolved D. The CDR3 consists of 14 residues. Germline V gives CDR1 MNHEY, CDR2 SVGAGI. Trimming took off 0 bases at V and 6 bases at J, with 10 bases between the two ends. DNA of the CDR3: TGTGCCAGCAGTTACTCGTCGGGTTCGGATACGCAGTATTTT. It encodes CASSYSSGSDTQYF.

In DNA, the CDR3 is TGTGCCAGCAGCTTCTCTGGGGGCGGGGGCACTGAAGCTTTCTTT. The encoded protein is CASSFSGGGGTEAFF. The gene calls are TRBV5-5 and TRBJ1-1; the D gene is possibly TRBD1 (6 bases). Between the trimmed V and J ends, which lost 2 bases and 4 bases, there was a span of 15 bases. The germline gives CDR1 SGHKS, CDR2 YYEKEE (reference sequence). The CDR3 length is 15 residues. Drawing the rest from reference TRBV5-5 and TRBJ1-1, the complete variable domain is DAGVTQSPTHLIKTRGQQVTLRCSPISGHKSVSWYQQVLGQGPQFIFQYYEKEERGRGNFPDRFSARQFPNYSSELNVNALLLGDSALYLCASSFSGGGGTEAFFGQGTRLTVV.

The chain links TRBV6-2 or TRBV6-3 to TRBJ2-3; TRBD2 might be the D (5 bases). V was shortened by 2 bases and J by 2 bases, with 8 bases between the two germline ends. This CDR3 contains 14 residues. CDR1 is MNHEY and CDR2 is SVGEGT in the germline V gene. CDR3 amino acids: CASSYGESTDTQYF. The CDR3 DNA sequence: TGTGCCAGCAGTTACGGGGAGTCCACAGATACGCAGTATTTT.

This clone appeared a single time. The chain joins TRBV24-1 to TRBJ2-1; perhaps TRBD1 as D (8 bases). The CDR3 runs 16 residues. CDR1 is KGHDR and CDR2 is SFDVKD in the germline V gene. V lost 4 bases to trimming and J lost 10 bases, with 22 bases between them. The DNA of the CDR3 is TGTGCCACCAGTGAGCAGGACAGGGTAGGGGGGGTGGAGCAGTTCTTC. This codes for CATSEQDRVGGVEQFF.

CDR3 residues: CASSQDSGQGARTDTQYF. DNA for the CDR3: TGTGCCAGCAGCCAAGATTCGGGACAGGGGGCGCGGACAGATACGCAGTATTTT. V is TRBV3-1 (or the pseudogene TRBV3-2) and J is TRBJ2-3; 12 positions match TRBD1. The V and J ends lost 0 bases and 3 bases, in that order; junction bases with no gene match: 7. This CDR3 is 18 amino acids long. Germline values: CDR1 LGHDT, CDR2 YNNKEL (reference sequence).

This sequence joins TRBV4-3 and TRBJ2-1, with D unresolved. V lost 0 bases and J lost 2, with 14 bases in between. CDR1 is LGHNA and CDR2 is YSLEER in the germline V gene. The CDR3 consists of 17 residues. The CDR3 DNA reads TGCGCCAGCAGCCAAGATTTTTCTCAGATGACCTACAATGAGCAGTTCTTC. It yields the protein CASSQDFSQMTYNEQFF.

The rearrangement uses TRBV2 and TRBJ2-1; 14 nucleotides line up with TRBD2. The CDR3 runs to 15 residues. Germline V gene data show CDR1 as SNHLY and CDR2 as FYNNEI. Germline trimming cut 6 bases from V and 12 bases from J; bases unmatched to any gene: 10. The CDR3 loop reads CASSFGLAGGRVQFF. In DNA, the CDR3 is TGTGCCAGCAGCTTTGGACTAGCGGGGGGACGGGTGCAGTTCTTC.

This chain joins TRBV6-5 and TRBJ1-6; D gene ambiguous. Germline V gene lookup returns CDR1 MNHEY and CDR2 SVGAGI. Between the trimmed V and J ends, which lost 2 bases and 11 bases, there was a span of 10 bases. The CDR3 runs 13 residues. CDR3 nucleotides: TGTGCCAGCAGTTACGATTTCCGGGCACCCCTCCACTTT. Its protein is CASSYDFRAPLHF.

The chain carries TRBV6-5 and TRBJ1-2, with a possible D match to TRBD1 (5 bases). Looked up from germline, CDR1 is MNHEY and CDR2 is SVGAGI. CDR3 size: 14 residues. V was clipped by 2 bases and J by 6 bases, with 13 bases between them. CDR3 amino acids: CASSYGRGIDGYTF. The CDR3 coding sequence is TGTGCCAGCAGTTACGGGCGGGGGATCGATGGCTACACCTTC.

The chain joins TRBV6-2 or TRBV6-3 to TRBJ1-2; perhaps TRBD1 as D (6 bases). Trimming left V 6 bases short and J 4 bases short, with 12 bases between. The CDR3 has 13 amino acids. CDR1 and CDR2 from the germline V gene are MNHEY and SVGEGT. CDR3 sequence (DNA): TGTGCCAGCAGCCGACAGGCTATCTATGGCTACACCTTC. Translated: CASSRQAIYGYTF.

The genes are TRBV4-3 and TRBJ1-2, with D possibly matching TRBD1 (5 bases). The V gene lost 0 bases and the J gene lost 4 bases, with 15 bases spanning the gap. This CDR3 is 16 amino acids long. Germline V gene data show CDR1 as LGHNA and CDR2 as YSLEER. The CDR3 region is CASSQDSPGRSYGYTF. Here the CDR3 DNA reads TGCGCCAGCAGCCAAGATTCGCCAGGGCGAAGCTATGGCTACACCTTC.

This clone showed up just a few times. The chain has TRBV28 and TRBJ1-3; D not resolved. The CDR3 loop spans 14 amino acids. Germline V gives CDR1 MDHEN, CDR2 SYDVKM. Trimming pared 5 bases from V and 4 bases from J, leaving 12 bases between. CDR3 region: CASSGLRSGNTIYF. The CDR3 DNA sequence: TGTGCCAGCAGTGGGCTTCGTTCCGGAAACACCATATATTTT.

This clone was recorded once. The rearrangement links TRBV5-1 to TRBJ2-5; 10 nucleotides agree with TRBD2. V was clipped by 4 bases and J by 3 bases; unmatched bases: 9. The CDR3 is made up of 16 amino acids. Germline lookup yields CDR1 SGHRS and CDR2 YFSETQ. CDR3 loop: CASSPGTSANKETQYF. Written as DNA, the CDR3 is TGCGCCAGCAGCCCCGGGACTAGCGCCAATAAAGAGACCCAGTACTTC.

V usage is TRBV12-5 and J usage is TRBJ1-2; D not resolved. This CDR3 is 13 amino acids long. Germline-derived CDR1 and CDR2 are LGHNT and FRNRAP. The V and J ends lost 1 base and 2 bases respectively, with 5 bases between them. In DNA form, the CDR3 reads TGTGCTAGTGGTTTGGACCGGAACTATGGCTACACCTTC. This encodes CASGLDRNYGYTF.

The sample holds a few counts of this clone. The V call is TRBV5-8, the J call TRBJ2-2, with D perhaps TRBD1 (5 bases). Germline V gene sequence: CDR1 SGHTS, CDR2 YDEGEE. This CDR3 is 14 amino acids long. Trimming left V 1 base short and J 5 bases short, with 9 bases between. The CDR3 here is CASSLTGRTGELFF. The CDR3 DNA is TGTGCCAGCAGCTTGACAGGTCGGACCGGGGAGCTGTTTTTT.

The chain joins TRBV12-3 or TRBV12-4 to TRBJ1-1; 9 bases align to TRBD1. Trimming removed 6 bases from V and 10 bases from J; junction bases left unmatched: 6. This CDR3 spans 12 amino acids. The CDR3 spells CASSSGTGRAFF. The CDR3 bases are TGTGCCAGCAGCTCCGGGACAGGGAGAGCTTTCTTT.

V and J are TRBV7-9 and TRBJ2-3, with 7 nucleotides matching TRBD1. This CDR3 contains 13 residues. J was trimmed by 6 bases and V by 5 bases; bases with no gene match: 5. In germline, CDR1 is SEHNR, CDR2 FQNEAQ (reference sequence). CDR3 loop: CASSNLDRDTQYF. The CDR3 DNA sequence: TGTGCCAGCAGCAACCTGGACAGGGATACGCAGTATTTT.

The chain recombines TRBV5-1 with TRBJ2-1, with 10 nucleotides matching TRBD2. This CDR3 is 16 amino acids long. With 0 bases clipped from V and 3 bases from J, the junction kept 3 bases outside the gene matches. Germline V gives CDR1 SGHRS, CDR2 YFSETQ. CDR3 sequence (DNA): TGCGCCAGCAGCTTGGTTACTAGCGGGAACTACAATGAGCAGTTCTTC. This encodes CASSLVTSGNYNEQFF.

The chain carries TRBV27 and TRBJ1-2; maybe TRBD1 (5 bases). Per the germline V gene, CDR1 is MNHEY and CDR2 is SMNVEV (reference sequence). With 6 bases removed from V and 5 bases from J, the gap between germline ends came to 13 bases. The CDR3 contains 13 residues. CDR3 sequence reads: CASRTGGMYGYTF. CDR3 sequence (DNA): TGTGCCAGCAGAACGGGGGGGATGTATGGCTACACCTTC.

This clone was found once. The rearrangement uses TRBV6-2 or TRBV6-3 and TRBJ2-2; unclear D gene. The germline V gene has CDR1 MNHEY and CDR2 SVGEGT. Trimming left V 5 bases short and J 7 bases short, with 14 bases between. CDR3 length: 14 residues. CDR3 sequence reads: CASSRTNENGELFF. DNA of the CDR3: TGTGCCAGCAGTCGTACGAACGAGAACGGGGAGCTGTTTTTT.

This clone came up once. The chain couples TRBV10-3 to TRBJ1-4, with 7 bases lining up with TRBD1. The junction had 7 bases not matched to a gene; V was cut back by 5 bases and J by 10 bases. Germline CDR1 is ENHRY and CDR2 is SYGVKD. This CDR3 is 13 amino acids long. CDR3 amino acids: CAISYTGDGKLFF. The CDR3 bases are TGTGCCATCAGTTATACAGGGGATGGAAAACTGTTTTTT.

The DNA for the CDR3 is TGTGCCAGCAGCTCCGGACTAGCGGGGGGTAGTGAGCAGTTCTTC. Protein sequence: CASSSGLAGGSEQFF. The chain employs TRBV7-2 and TRBJ2-1; 14 nucleotides line up with TRBD2. Unmatched junction bases numbered 5, after V lost 4 bases and J lost 9 bases. The germline V gene encodes CDR1 SGHTA and CDR2 FQGNSA. This CDR3 comprises 15 residues.

The chain joins TRBV5-5 to TRBJ1-4, with 8 bases aligning to TRBD1. This CDR3 comprises 15 residues. Germline V gene lookup returns CDR1 SGHKS and CDR2 YYEKEE (reference sequence). The ends lost 3 bases at V and 7 bases at J; junction bases unmatched: 8. The CDR3: CASSWIGQGSEKLFF. The CDR3 DNA reads as TGTGCCAGCAGCTGGATCGGACAGGGAAGTGAAAAACTGTTTTTT.

This clone has more than one count but fewer than ten. The chain couples TRBV5-1 to TRBJ1-2; 8 nucleotides agree with TRBD1. V trimming: 2 bases; J trimming: 8 bases; junction bases outside the gene matches: 5. From germline, CDR1 is SGHRS and CDR2 YFSETQ. This CDR3 has 13 amino acids. In DNA form, the CDR3 reads TGCGCCAGCAGCTTCACAGGGGGGGACGGCTACACCTTC. Residues: CASSFTGGDGYTF.

The V and J genes are TRBV6-2 or TRBV6-3 and TRBJ2-1, with TRBD1 identical over 8 bases. Germline-derived CDR1 and CDR2 are MNHEY and SVGEGT. The CDR3 is made up of 15 amino acids. Germline trimming cut 4 bases from V and 0 bases from J; bases unmatched to any gene: 2. Here the CDR3 DNA reads TGTGCCAGCAGTTCAGGGGGCGGCTCCTACAATGAGCAGTTCTTC. It translates to CASSSGGGSYNEQFF.

V is TRBV12-5 and J is TRBJ2-3; unclear D gene. The V end was cut by 5 bases, the J end by 2 bases, with 11 bases between. This CDR3 spans 14 amino acids. The germline V gene encodes CDR1 LGHNT and CDR2 FRNRAP. CDR3 sequence: CASGVGTVTDTQYF. The DNA for the CDR3 is TGTGCTAGTGGTGTGGGAACGGTCACAGATACGCAGTATTTT. Based on the CDR3 plus reference TRBV12-5 and TRBJ2-3, the full variable domain is DARVTQTPRHKVTEMGQEVTMRCQPILGHNTVFWYRQTMMQGLELLAYFRNRAPLDDSGMPKDRFSAEMPDATLATLKIQPSEPRDSAVYFCASGVGTVTDTQYFGPGTRLTVL.

V gene TRBV13 combines with J gene TRBJ1-1; D is undetermined. Germline values: CDR1 PRHDT, CDR2 FYEKMQ (reference sequence). The CDR3 consists of 12 residues. V was trimmed by 3 bases and J by 1 base, leaving 3 bases between them. The CDR3 spells CASSFGNTEAFF. CDR3 nucleotides: TGTGCCAGCAGCTTCGGGAACACTGAAGCTTTCTTT.

This chain connects TRBV19 to TRBJ2-5; 8 bases map to TRBD2. Germline-derived CDR1 and CDR2 are LNHDA and SQIVND (reference sequence). V dropped 8 bases and J dropped 4; count of bases not matched to a gene: 12. The CDR3 totals 15 residues. CDR3: CASLERGNGRETQYF. In DNA, the CDR3 is TGTGCCAGTTTGGAGCGGGGGAACGGGAGAGAGACCCAGTACTTC.

This rearrangement joins TRBV28 to TRBJ2-7, with a possible D match to TRBD2 (5 bases). There are 17 residues in the CDR3. Per the germline V gene, CDR1 is MDHEN and CDR2 is SYDVKM. Trimming pared 5 bases from V and 3 bases from J, leaving 23 bases between. The CDR3 bases are TGTGCCAGCAGTCTAACCCGAGGGAGTTGGAGCTGCTACGAGCAGTACTTC. Amino acid sequence: CASSLTRGSWSCYEQYF.

The chain uses TRBV9 and TRBJ2-2; 9 bases line up with TRBD2. The J segment lost 2 bases and the V segment lost 4 bases, leaving 12 bases of the junction unmatched. The germline V gene encodes CDR1 SGDLS and CDR2 YYNGEE. This CDR3 contains 18 residues. The CDR3 coding sequence is TGTGCCAGCAGCCCGCGGAGAGCGGGGGGCCTTAACACCGGGGAGCTGTTTTTT. The encoded protein is CASSPRRAGGLNTGELFF.

This chain joins TRBV28 and TRBJ1-1; no definite D call. CDR1 is MDHEN, CDR2 SYDVKM, per germline. This CDR3 spans 14 amino acids. With 6 bases removed from V and 0 bases from J, the gap between germline ends came to 11 bases. CDR3: CASRLPRVNTEAFF. The CDR3 DNA is TGTGCCAGCAGGCTACCACGCGTGAACACTGAAGCTTTCTTT.

This chain joins TRBV5-4 and TRBJ2-1; 14 nucleotides line up with TRBD2. The germline CDR1 and CDR2 sequences are SGHNT and YYREEE (reference sequence). With 0 bases clipped from V and 8 bases from J, the junction kept 10 bases outside the gene matches. CDR3 length: 18 amino acids. The CDR3 reads CASSLALTSGGAMHEQFF. In DNA form, the CDR3 reads TGTGCCAGCAGCTTGGCTTTGACTAGCGGGGGGGCCATGCATGAGCAGTTCTTC.